The clone carrying this T cell receptor beta chain was counted at least ten times. The antigen is not known. The study's findings and limits: Tumor-infiltrating Treg TCR alpha and beta sequences overlapped most with tumor naive CD4+ T cells, then blood naive.

Memory CD4+ cells were defined as CD4+CD45RO+CD25-. The trim removed 2 bases at V and 6 bases at J, leaving 8 bases unmatched. Germline CDR1 is DFQATT and CDR2 is SNEGSKA (reference sequence). This CDR3 contains 14 residues. One entry per CDR3 protein, called by TCRdb with MiXCR from the 5' RACE reads. Of 60,000 to 65,000 distinct CDR3 sequences listed, around a fifth were seen once; the top ten hold about 3%. V usage is TRBV20-1 and J usage is TRBJ2-3; 7 bases are shared with TRBD2. Sequenced input: memory CD4+ T cells sorted from a lymph node. Subset: memory CD4+ T cells, CD4+CD45RO+CD25-. This clonotype was obtained from a female donor with breast cancer. In nucleotides, the CDR3 is TGCAGTGCTAGATATACGACTAGCAGGGATACGCAGTATTTT. Translating it yields CSARYTTSRDTQYF.